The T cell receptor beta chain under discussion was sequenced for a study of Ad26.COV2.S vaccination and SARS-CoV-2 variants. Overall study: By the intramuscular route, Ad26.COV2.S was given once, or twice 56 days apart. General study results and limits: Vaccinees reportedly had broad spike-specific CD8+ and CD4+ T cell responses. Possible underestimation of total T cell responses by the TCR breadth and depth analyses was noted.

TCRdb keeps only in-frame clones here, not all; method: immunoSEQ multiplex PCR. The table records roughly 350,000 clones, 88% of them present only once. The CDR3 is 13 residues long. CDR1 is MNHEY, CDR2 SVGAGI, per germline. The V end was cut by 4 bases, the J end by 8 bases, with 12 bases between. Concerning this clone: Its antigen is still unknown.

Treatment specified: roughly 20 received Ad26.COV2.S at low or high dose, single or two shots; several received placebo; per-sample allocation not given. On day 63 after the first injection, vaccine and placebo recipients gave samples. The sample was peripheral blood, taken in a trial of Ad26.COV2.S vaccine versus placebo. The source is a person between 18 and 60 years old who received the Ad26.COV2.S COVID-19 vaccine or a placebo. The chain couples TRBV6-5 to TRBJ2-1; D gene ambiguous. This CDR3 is CASSSPKRDEQFF. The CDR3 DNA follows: TGTGCCAGCAGTTCCCCCAAACGGGATGAGCAGTTCTTC.